Listed below are T cell receptor beta chains from one sample, sequenced in a study of cytotoxic CD8 clonotypes in ibrutinib-treated CLL. Method: immunoSEQ multiplex PCR; TCRdb's copy keeps in-frame clones and lacks some. The repertoire holds approximately 210,000 clones, with around 72% as singletons. The sample in question was PBMCs, obtained after 24 months of ibrutinib treatment. The receptor set was obtained from a human donor with chronic lymphocytic leukemia. CDR3s include the opening cysteine and the closing phenylalanine or tryptophan. D genes are given only for firm matches. Clone size is shown for a subset of rows, as once, few, many or a class of expanded clone.

TRBJ2-2 | TRBV27 | - | - | TGTGCCAGCATGGGAACAGCGAACACCGGGGAGCTGTTTTTT | CASMGTANTGELFF
TRBJ1-4 | TRBV11-2 | - | - | TGTGCCAGCAGCACACCATCGGAGTTTGGACTGTTTTTT | CASSTPSEFGLFF
TRBJ1-2 | TRBV9 | - | - | TGTGCCAGCAGCGTACATCACGACGGGGTTGATGGCTACACCTTC | CASSVHHDGVDGYTF
TRBJ2-7 | TRBV28 | - | - | TGTGCCAGCAGCTCCATTGACAGAGGACGGGCTTACGAGCAGTACTTC | CASSSIDRGRAYEQYF
TRBJ1-5 | TRBV7-7 | - | - | TGTGCTAGCAGCTTAGCGCTCAATCAGCCCCAGCATTTT | CASSLALNQPQHF
TRBJ1-1 | TRBV30 | few | - | TGTGCCTTCGGGGACTCCGGCTGGGGCACTGAAGCTTTCTTT | CAFGDSGWGTEAFF
TRBJ2-7 | TRBV10-3 | - | - | TGTGCCATCAGTGAGACAGTTTCCTACGAGCAGTACTTC | CAISETVSYEQYF
TRBJ2-7 | TRBV10-3 | - | - | TGTGCCATCAGTGGTTCGGGACAAACCTACGAGCAGTACTTC | CAISGSGQTYEQYF
TRBJ2-7 | TRBV28 | - | - | TGTGCCAGCACCGCCGACTCGTCCTCCTACGAGCAGTACTTC | CASTADSSSYEQYF
TRBJ2-1 | TRBV25-1 | - | - | TGTGCCAGCAGTGCCCCGGGACGGATCTACAATGAGCAGTTCTTC | CASSAPGRIYNEQFF
TRBJ2-7 | TRBV29-1 | - | - | TGCAGCGTTCAAGGGACTGACTATTCGAAGCAGTACTTC | CSVQGTDYSKQYF
TRBJ2-7 | TRBV7-2 | few | - | TGTGCCAGCAGCTTAGGGTTCCGTCGATACGAGCAGTACTTC | CASSLGFRRYEQYF
TRBJ2-7 | TRBV28 | - | - | TGTGCCAGCAGTCCCGGGGGCTCCTACGAGCAGTACTTC | CASSPGGSYEQYF
TRBJ1-2 | TRBV5-4 | few | TRBD1 | TGTGCCAGCAGCTTGGTGGGATCCAGACAGGGGTATGGCTACACCTTC | CASSLVGSRQGYGYTF
TRBJ2-2 | TRBV4-1 | - | - | TGCGCCAGCAGCCCCGGGACAATAGGGACCGGGGAGCTGTTTTTT | CASSPGTIGTGELFF
TRBJ2-1 | TRBV4-2 | - | TRBD2 | TGTGCCAGCAGCCAAGATTTGGGACTAGCGCTTTTCTTC | CASSQDLGLALFF
TRBJ2-7 | TRBV4-1 | - | TRBD2 | TGCGCCAGCAGCCAAGCGGGAGGACGAAACTACGAGCAGTACTTC | CASSQAGGRNYEQYF
TRBJ2-1 | TRBV4-2 | - | TRBD2 | TGTGCCAGCAGCCCTAATAGCGGGGATGCATTAAATGAGCAGTTCTTC | CASSPNSGDALNEQFF
TRBJ2-4 | TRBV7-9 | - | - | TGTGCCAGCAGCTTATATGGGGCTGAGGCCAAAAACATTCAGTACTTC | CASSLYGAEAKNIQYF
TRBJ2-7 | TRBV25-1 | - | TRBD1 | TGTGCCAGCAGCTGGACAGGGTCGGCCTACGAGCAGTACTTC | CASSWTGSAYEQYF
TRBJ1-2 | TRBV30 | few | - | TGTGCCTGGAGTGTACAGGGCTTCGGCTACACCTTC | CAWSVQGFGYTF
TRBJ2-7 | TRBV5-6 | - | - | TGTGCCAGCAGCTGGGGGTCGGACTTAAAAAGCTCCTACGAGCAGTACTTC | CASSWGSDLKSSYEQYF
TRBJ1-4 | TRBV27 | - | - | TGTGCCAGCAGCCACAAGTTCACAGGGGAAAAACTGTTTTTT | CASSHKFTGEKLFF
TRBJ1-2 | TRBV5-8 | - | - | TGTGCCAGCAGCTTGGGGCAGGCAATCGGCTACACCTTC | CASSLGQAIGYTF
TRBJ2-3 | TRBV6-6 | - | TRBD2 | TGTGCCAGCAGTTCAGGACTAGCGGGAACGAGGGATACGCAGTATTTT | CASSSGLAGTRDTQYF
TRBJ2-5 | TRBV15 | - | - | TGTGCCACCAGCAGAGATCGTTTGGGAGCGGAAGAGACCCAGTACTTC | CATSRDRLGAEETQYF
TRBJ2-3 | TRBV6-6 | - | - | TGTGCCAGCAGTTACACGGCCCTACCAGATACGCAGTATTTT | CASSYTALPDTQYF
TRBJ2-1 | TRBV5-1 | - | TRBD2 | TGCGCCAGCAGCTACAAGGGACTAGCGGGAGACAATGAGCAGTTCTTC | CASSYKGLAGDNEQFF
TRBJ2-3 | TRBV27 | few | TRBD2 | TGTGCCAGCAGCCAGGGAGGGCCCCGCACAGATACGCAGTATTTT | CASSQGGPRTDTQYF
TRBJ1-2 | TRBV6-6 | - | TRBD1 | TGTGCCAGCAGTACAGGGGTCTATGGCTACACCTTC | CASSTGVYGYTF
TRBJ2-2 | TRBV7-6 | - | - | TGTGCCAGCAGTTTTAGACTACACGGACCCTCCGCGAACACCGGGGAGCTGTTTTTT | CASSFRLHGPSANTGELFF
TRBJ2-7 | TRBV11-1 | - | TRBD2 | TGTGCCAGCAGCCCCGGGACTAGCGGGTACGAGCAGTACTTC | CASSPGTSGYEQYF
TRBJ2-2 | TRBV2 | - | TRBD1 | TGTGCCAGCAGTGTCGACAGGGGCACCGGGGAGCTGTTTTTT | CASSVDRGTGELFF
TRBJ2-7 | TRBV27 | few | - | TGTGCCAGCAGTTTTTTAGACGAGCAGTACTTC | CASSFLDEQYF
TRBJ1-2 | TRBV28 | few | - | TGTGCCAGCAGTTCCCTGGACCATTATGGCTACACCTTC | CASSSLDHYGYTF
TRBJ1-1 | TRBV10-3 | - | - | TGTGCCATCAGTGTGGACAAGAACACTGAAGCTTTCTTT | CAISVDKNTEAFF
TRBJ1-1 | TRBV21-1 | few | - | TGTGCCAGCAGCATCCATGACAGGGGAGCTAGGACTGAAGCTTTCTTT | CASSIHDRGARTEAFF
TRBJ1-5 | TRBV6-1 | once | TRBD1 | TGTGCCAGCAGTGAAGGGCAGGGGGACGTAGTTCAGCCCCAGCATTTT | CASSEGQGDVVQPQHF
TRBJ2-1 | TRBV18 | - | - | TGTGCCAGCTCACCACCGTGGGGGAGTTCCTACAATGAGCAGTTCTTC | CASSPPWGSSYNEQFF
TRBJ2-3 | TRBV4-1 | few | - | TGCGCCAGCAGCCAAGTTCCAACGCCCACAGATACGCAGTATTTT | CASSQVPTPTDTQYF
TRBJ2-1 | TRBV12-5 | few | TRBD2 | TGTGCTAGTGGTTTGTCACTAGCGAGGGATACCTACAATGAGCAGTTCTTC | CASGLSLARDTYNEQFF
TRBJ1-2 | TRBV30 | few | TRBD1 | TGTGCCTGGATTCCCATTGGGACAGGGGTAGTCTATGGCTACACCTTC | CAWIPIGTGVVYGYTF
TRBJ2-3 | TRBV29-1 | once | TRBD2 | TGCAGCGTTGATGCGGGAGTCTCAGATACGCAGTATTTT | CSVDAGVSDTQYF
TRBJ1-1 | TRBV6-1 | - | - | TGTGCCAGCAGTGATTGGGTAAGCGCTGAAGCTTTCTTT | CASSDWVSAEAFF
TRBJ1-5 | TRBV5-8 | - | - | TGTGCCAGCAGCCTAGACAGAACCTCGCCCCAGCATTTT | CASSLDRTSPQHF
TRBJ1-5 | TRBV29-1 | - | - | TGCAGCGTTGGGGCAAGCAATCAGCCCCAGCATTTT | CSVGASNQPQHF
TRBJ1-2 | TRBV18 | - | - | TGTGCCAGCTCACCAACAGTCGCTAACTATGGCTACACCTTC | CASSPTVANYGYTF
TRBJ1-2 | TRBV5-6 | - | - | TGTGCCAGCAGCTTGTCTTTGCTAGCGCCGGCCTATGGCTACACCTTC | CASSLSLLAPAYGYTF
TRBJ1-5 | TRBV28 | - | - | TGTGCCAGCAGCCCCTTGCAGGGAGGCAGCAATCAGCCCCAGCATTTT | CASSPLQGGSNQPQHF
TRBJ1-1 | TRBV19 | - | - | TGTGCCAGTAGTATCCCAGGCGTGAACACTGAAGCTTTCTTT | CASSIPGVNTEAFF
TRBJ1-2 | TRBV29-1 | few | - | TGCAGCGTTGGTGGGGTAGGGGGCTACACCTTC | CSVGGVGGYTF
TRBJ2-3 | TRBV2 | few | - | TGTGCCAGCAGTGGCGGATACACAGATACGCAGTATTTT | CASSGGYTDTQYF
TRBJ2-7 | TRBV10-3 | - | TRBD1 | TGTGCCATCAGTGAGGCTAGGGGACAGGGACCACACGAGCAGTACTTC | CAISEARGQGPHEQYF
TRBJ1-2 | TRBV2 | - | - | TGTGCCAGCAGTGAGTACCGAGCCCCCTATGGCTACACCTTC | CASSEYRAPYGYTF
TRBJ2-7 | TRBV5-4 | - | - | TGTGCCAGCAGCCCCCGGGCGGGCATTACCTACGAGCAGTACTTC | CASSPRAGITYEQYF
TRBJ1-1 | TRBV25-1 | - | - | TGTGCCAGCAGTGAACAGTCGAACACTGAAGCTTTCTTT | CASSEQSNTEAFF
TRBJ1-1 | TRBV5-4 | few | - | TGTGCCAGCAGCTTGACAGGTTACGTGAACACTGAAGCTTTCTTT | CASSLTGYVNTEAFF
TRBJ1-2 | TRBV7-2 | - | - | TGTGCCAGCAGCTTAGCTGTACAGGCTTTCTATGGCTACACCTTC | CASSLAVQAFYGYTF
TRBJ2-5 | TRBV6-1 | - | - | TGTGCCAGCAGGGACAGCTACCAAGAGACCCAGTACTTC | CASRDSYQETQYF